These 30 T cell receptor beta chains originate from one sample sequenced in a study of blood T cell repertoires in COVID-19. Profiled with immunoSEQ multiplex PCR; TCRdb holds only in-frame clones, not every one. This table holds hundreds of thousands of clones, nearly 90% found once. Specimen: PBMCs or T cells enriched from blood (not recorded which). The receptors stem from a woman aged 18-29 years with acute COVID-19.

The chain joins TRBV5-1 to TRBJ2-1, with TRBD2 matching over 10 bases. The CDR3 has 14 residues. The germline V gene has CDR1 SGHRS and CDR2 YFSETQ. V dropped 6 bases and J dropped 6; count of bases not matched to a gene: 6. The CDR3 spells CASKVLAGVNEQFF. The CDR3 region has the DNA TGCGCCAGCAAAGTTCTAGCGGGAGTCAATGAGCAGTTCTTC.

V usage is TRBV11-2 and J usage is TRBJ2-5, with TRBD1 as a possible D gene (6 bases). The CDR3 loop spans 12 amino acids. Germline V lookup: CDR1 SGHAT, CDR2 FQNNGV. The V and J ends lost 0 bases and 7 bases respectively, with 6 bases between them. CDR3 DNA: TGTGCCAGCAGCTTAGAACAGGGGACCCAGTACTTC. Translated: CASSLEQGTQYF.

The rearrangement uses TRBV5-4 and TRBJ2-1; 10 bases match TRBD2. V lost 2 bases, J lost 5 bases, and 1 base stayed unmatched. Germline assignment: CDR1 SGHNT and CDR2 YYREEE (reference sequence). This CDR3 has 14 residues. The CDR3 nucleotides are TGTGCCAGCAGCTTAGCGGGAGGGAACAATGAGCAGTTCTTC. Its translation: CASSLAGGNNEQFF.

CDR3 residues: CASSPAGNTEAFF. For the CDR3, the DNA is TGTGCCAGCTCACCGGCAGGGAACACTGAAGCTTTCTTT. This chain joins TRBV18 and TRBJ1-1; D not resolved. CDR3 length equals 13 residues. CDR1 KGHSH and CDR2 LQKENI come from the germline V gene. V dropped 3 bases and J dropped 1 base, with 6 bases sitting between them.

The chain employs TRBV19 and TRBJ2-1; perhaps TRBD2 as D (6 bases). Germline CDR1 LNHDA, CDR2 SQIVND (reference sequence). V lost 9 bases and J lost 4, with 16 bases in between. The CDR3 spans 14 residues. The chain's CDR3 is CASRGAFGYNEQFF. The CDR3 region has the DNA TGTGCCAGCCGCGGGGCGTTCGGGTACAATGAGCAGTTCTTC.

CDR3 DNA: TGTGCCAGTAGTACGCCCGGGACAGGGGGTTACATTCAGTACTTC. Encoded protein: CASSTPGTGGYIQYF. The chain joins TRBV19 to TRBJ2-4; TRBD1 matches at 11 bases. This CDR3 comprises 15 residues. Germline trimming cut 4 bases from V and 8 bases from J; bases unmatched to any gene: 7. The germline V gene has CDR1 LNHDA and CDR2 SQIVND (reference sequence).

The rearrangement links TRBV19 to TRBJ1-5; TRBD1 matches at 7 bases. The length of the CDR3 is 16 residues. Germline CDR1 LNHDA, CDR2 SQIVND (reference sequence). V gave up 2 bases and J gave up 2 bases; unmatched junction bases: 6. CDR3 bases: TGTGCCAGTAGTATAACAGACAGGGTTCGCAATCAGCCCCAGCATTTT. Translating gives CASSITDRVRNQPQHF.

The genes are TRBV4-3 and TRBJ2-7, with TRBD2 identical over 7 bases. The J segment lost 3 bases and the V segment lost 5 bases, leaving 10 bases of the junction unmatched. There are 15 residues in the CDR3. Germline lookup yields CDR1 LGHNA and CDR2 YSLEER. CDR3 sequence reads: CASSWDYRGGYEQYF. DNA of the CDR3: TGCGCCAGCAGCTGGGACTACCGTGGGGGCTACGAGCAGTACTTC.

J is TRBJ1-5 and V is TRBV14; a weak D match, TRBD1 (6 bases). V was cut by 4 bases and J by 4 bases, with 14 bases left in between. CDR1 SGHDN and CDR2 FVKESK come from the germline V gene. The CDR3 extends over 15 amino acids. The CDR3 spells CASSLSGESNQPQHF. In nucleotides, the CDR3 is TGTGCCAGCAGCCTTTCAGGGGAGTCTAATCAGCCCCAGCATTTT.

The chain links TRBV28 to TRBJ2-7; D is possibly TRBD2 (5 bases). This CDR3 spans 13 amino acids. Germline values: CDR1 MDHEN, CDR2 SYDVKM. The ends were cut back, 3 bases at V and 5 bases at J, with 11 bases in the middle. The CDR3 DNA reads as TGTGCCAGCAGTTTCACGGGGAGAAACGAGCAGTACTTC. Translated, it gives CASSFTGRNEQYF.

This clone showed up just once. This chain connects TRBV30 to TRBJ2-5; 14 positions agree with TRBD2. The CDR3 contains 15 residues. Per germline, CDR1 GTSNPN and CDR2 SVGIG (reference sequence). The CDR3 is CVVTSGRGVQETQYF. Here the CDR3 DNA reads TGTGTAGTGACTAGCGGGAGGGGTGTACAAGAGACCCAGTACTTC. The variable domain in full, with the rest retrieved from reference TRBV30 and TRBJ2-5, is SQTIHQWPATLVQPVGSPLSLECTVEGTSNPNLYWYRQAAGRGLQLLFYSVGIGQISSEVPQNLSASRPQDRQFILSSKKLLLSDSGFYLCVVTSGRGVQETQYFGPGTRLLVL.

The chain links TRBV7-9 to TRBJ2-3, with unresolved D. Looked up from germline, CDR1 is SEHNR and CDR2 is FQNEAQ (reference sequence). The length of the CDR3 is 11 residues. V lost 5 bases, J lost 7 bases, and 7 bases lay in between. CDR3 coding DNA: TGTGCCAGCAGCGACTTGTATACGCAGTATTTT. As protein: CASSDLYTQYF. The whole variable domain, filled in from reference TRBV7-9 and TRBJ2-3, reads DTGVSQNPRHKITKRGQNVTFRCDPISEHNRLYWYRQTLGQGPEFLTYFQNEAQLEKSRLLSDRFSAERPKGSFSTLEIQRTEQGDSAMYLCASSDLYTQYFGPGTRLTVL.

The chain couples TRBV30 to TRBJ2-1, with TRBD2 identical over 7 bases. V was pared by 8 bases and J by 0 bases, with 10 bases of the junction left unmatched. Germline V lookup: CDR1 GTSNPN, CDR2 SVGIG (reference sequence). There are 15 residues in the CDR3. In nucleotides, the CDR3 is TGTGCCGGAGCCTGGGAGGGACTCTCCTACAATGAGCAGTTCTTC. It specifies CAGAWEGLSYNEQFF. Combining the CDR3 with reference TRBV30 and TRBJ2-1 gives the whole variable domain SQTIHQWPATLVQPVGSPLSLECTVEGTSNPNLYWYRQAAGRGLQLLFYSVGIGQISSEVPQNLSASRPQDRQFILSSKKLLLSDSGFYLCAGAWEGLSYNEQFFGPGTRLTVL.

The gene calls are TRBV18 and TRBJ1-4; unclear D gene. Germline V gene lookup returns CDR1 KGHSH and CDR2 LQKENI. The V gene lost 2 bases and the J gene lost 5 bases, with 21 bases spanning the gap. CDR3 length: 18 residues. CDR3 coding DNA: TGTGCCAGCTCACCAGGGGTTATCGTAGGGAGTCGAAATGAAAAACTGTTTTTT. Translating gives CASSPGVIVGSRNEKLFF.

This chain connects TRBV18 to TRBJ2-7; D might be TRBD1 (5 bases). The V gene lost 2 bases and the J gene lost 4 bases, with 9 bases spanning the gap. This CDR3 region has 13 residues. Germline assignment: CDR1 KGHSH and CDR2 LQKENI. For the CDR3, the DNA is TGTGCCAGCTCACCAGACAGAGATTACGAGCAGTACTTC. Protein product: CASSPDRDYEQYF.

The DNA of the CDR3 is TGTGCCAGCAGCCCCCCTGCGGTACAAGAGACCCAGTACTTC. Amino acid sequence: CASSPPAVQETQYF. The chain couples TRBV3-1 (or the pseudogene TRBV3-2) to TRBJ2-5; D gene ambiguous. From germline, CDR1 is LGHDT and CDR2 YNNKEL (reference sequence). The CDR3 extends over 14 amino acids. V was clipped by 4 bases and J by 2 bases, with 11 bases between them.

The chain has TRBV7-2 and TRBJ2-5; D is unclear. The ends were cut back, 3 bases at V and 5 bases at J, with 16 bases in the middle. Germline V CDR1 and CDR2: SGHTA, FQGNSA. The CDR3 contains 15 residues. The CDR3 region is CASSLGPVPGETQYF. The CDR3 DNA follows: TGTGCCAGCAGCTTGGGTCCGGTCCCCGGGGAGACCCAGTACTTC.

The chain joins TRBV4-3 to TRBJ1-2; 7 nucleotides align to TRBD1. The V gene's germline CDR1 is LGHNA and CDR2 YSLEER. The V gene end was trimmed by 0 bases and the J gene end by 4 bases; junction bases not matched to a gene: 5. This CDR3 has 15 amino acids. The CDR3 sequence is CASSQDRQGSYGYTF. The CDR3 nucleotides read TGCGCCAGCAGCCAAGATAGACAGGGTTCCTATGGCTACACCTTC.

This clone was recorded once. This sequence joins TRBV27 and TRBJ2-1; possibly TRBD2 for D (5 bases). Trimming stripped 4 bases from V and 10 bases from J, with 17 bases between. The CDR3 contains 14 residues. CDR1 and CDR2 from the germline V gene are MNHEY and SMNVEV (reference sequence). CDR3 loop: CASSSHTTSLEQFF. In DNA form, the CDR3 reads TGTGCCAGCAGTTCCCATACTACTAGTCTCGAGCAGTTCTTC.

This clone came up once. This rearrangement joins TRBV19 to TRBJ2-2; D gene ambiguous. Between the trimmed V and J ends, which lost 1 base and 9 bases, there was a span of 9 bases. Germline V gene lookup returns CDR1 LNHDA and CDR2 SQIVND (reference sequence). This CDR3 spans 13 amino acids. CDR3 amino acids: CASSIGGLRELFF. In DNA, the CDR3 is TGTGCCAGTAGTATAGGAGGCCTCCGGGAGCTGTTTTTT.

There are a few counts of this clone. This chain joins TRBV7-8 and TRBJ1-4; D unclear. CDR1 and CDR2 from the germline V gene are SGHVS and FQNEAQ. CDR3 size: 12 residues. With 5 bases removed from V and 8 bases from J, the gap between germline ends came to 9 bases. The DNA of the CDR3 is TGTGCCAGCAGCCCCGAGAGGGAAAAACTGTTTTTT. It codes for CASSPEREKLFF.

The CDR3: CASSEKGGRLIGLRHEQFF. The CDR3 DNA reads TGTGCCAGCAGTGAGAAAGGTGGGCGGCTGATTGGACTGCGGCATGAGCAGTTCTTC. This chain joins TRBV2 and TRBJ2-1; perhaps TRBD2 as D (5 bases). The V gene lost 3 bases and the J gene lost 8 bases, with 29 bases spanning the gap. The CDR3 has 19 residues. CDR1 is SNHLY, CDR2 FYNNEI, per germline.

V gene TRBV18 combines with J gene TRBJ2-4, with D maybe TRBD1 (6 bases). The CDR3 consists of 15 residues. V dropped 0 bases and J dropped 6 bases, with 12 bases sitting between them. The V gene's germline CDR1 is KGHSH and CDR2 LQKENI. DNA for the CDR3: TGTGCCAGCTCACCACCACAGGGTGTGCCAAACATTCAGTACTTC. Its protein product is CASSPPQGVPNIQYF. The variable domain in full, with the rest retrieved from reference TRBV18 and TRBJ2-4, is NAGVMQNPRHLVRRRGQEARLRCSPMKGHSHVYWYRQLPEEGLKFMVYLQKENIIDESGMPKERFSAEFPKEGPSILRIQQVVRGDSAAYFCASSPPQGVPNIQYFGAGTRLSVL.

This clone has just one count. The chain has TRBV5-1 and TRBJ2-1; maybe TRBD2 (6 bases). The germline V and J ends were trimmed by 0 bases and 7 bases, with 14 bases remaining between them. This CDR3 comprises 15 residues. The germline CDR1 and CDR2 sequences are SGHRS and YFSETQ. CDR3 loop: CASSLGTGASNEQFF. The DNA of the CDR3 is TGCGCCAGCAGCTTGGGAACGGGAGCGTCTAATGAGCAGTTCTTC.

The rearrangement joins TRBV5-4 to TRBJ2-1; 12 bases map to TRBD2. Trimming cost V 0 bases and J 9 bases; bases outside gene matches: 4. Germline assignment: CDR1 SGHNT and CDR2 YYREEE (reference sequence). The length of the CDR3 is 15 residues. CDR3 region: CASSLGLAGGFEQFF. In DNA, the CDR3 is TGTGCCAGCAGCTTGGGCCTAGCGGGAGGGTTTGAGCAGTTCTTC.

This chain links TRBV7-9 with TRBJ1-1, with a weak D call TRBD1 (6 bases). This CDR3 is built from 15 residues. CDR1 and CDR2 from the germline V gene are SEHNR and FQNEAQ (reference sequence). Between the trimmed V and J ends, which lost 5 bases and 1 base, there was a span of 14 bases. The CDR3 coding sequence is TGTGCCAGCAGCCCGGCCGGGACAAAGAACACTGAAGCTTTCTTT. Encoded protein: CASSPAGTKNTEAFF.

The chain links TRBV5-8 to TRBJ2-3, with D possibly matching TRBD2 (6 bases). V was clipped by 4 bases and J by 2 bases, with 11 bases between them. The CDR3 length is 14 residues. The V gene's germline CDR1 is SGHTS and CDR2 YDEGEE. This CDR3 is CASSADYSTDTQYF. CDR3 nucleotide sequence: TGTGCCAGCAGCGCGGACTATTCCACAGATACGCAGTATTTT.

This clone was counted a few times. The chain has TRBV5-1 and TRBJ2-2, with a tentative D call TRBD2 (6 bases). Germline V lookup: CDR1 SGHRS, CDR2 YFSETQ. CDR3 size: 16 residues. Between the trimmed V and J ends, which lost 0 bases and 5 bases, there was a span of 14 bases. The CDR3 sequence: CASSLGAGGNTGELFF. The CDR3 DNA reads as TGCGCCAGCAGCTTGGGTGCCGGAGGGAATACCGGGGAGCTGTTTTTT.

In nucleotides, the CDR3 is TGCGCCAGCAGTGAGACAGGACAGGGAAGCTACGAGCAGTACTTC. Translating gives CASSETGQGSYEQYF. The J gene is TRBJ2-7, the V gene TRBV10-1; 8 nucleotides align to TRBD1. CDR1 and CDR2 (germline): WNHNN, SYGVQD (reference sequence). This CDR3 spans 15 amino acids. After removal of 2 bases from V and 3 bases from J, the junction contained 6 bases not matched to a gene.

The chain is built from TRBV19 and TRBJ1-5; the match to TRBD1 covers 8 bases. The CDR3 is 17 amino acids. The ends lost 2 bases at V and 1 base at J; junction bases unmatched: 7. CDR1 and CDR2 from the germline V gene are LNHDA and SQIVND (reference sequence). CDR3 sequence reads: CASSIRTGGDSNQPQHF. The CDR3 nucleotides are TGTGCCAGTAGTATAAGAACAGGGGGAGACAGCAATCAGCCCCAGCATTTT.